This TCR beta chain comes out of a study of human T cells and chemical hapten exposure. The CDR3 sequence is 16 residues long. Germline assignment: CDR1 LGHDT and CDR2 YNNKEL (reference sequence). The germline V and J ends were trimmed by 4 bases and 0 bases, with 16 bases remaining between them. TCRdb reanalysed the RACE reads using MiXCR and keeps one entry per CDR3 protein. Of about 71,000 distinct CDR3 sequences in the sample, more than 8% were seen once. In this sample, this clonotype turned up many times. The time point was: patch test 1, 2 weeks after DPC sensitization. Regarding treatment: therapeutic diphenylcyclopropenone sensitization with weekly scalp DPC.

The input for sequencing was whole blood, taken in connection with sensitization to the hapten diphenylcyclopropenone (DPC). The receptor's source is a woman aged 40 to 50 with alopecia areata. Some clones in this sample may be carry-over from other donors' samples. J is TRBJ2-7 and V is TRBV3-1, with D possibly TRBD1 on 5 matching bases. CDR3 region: CASSPGHLSGSYEQYF. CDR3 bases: TGTGCCAGCAGCCCCGGACACCTATCCGGCTCCTACGAGCAGTACTTC.